These T cell receptor beta chains were read from a single sample in a study of CD8 T cells in Susac syndrome. TCRdb re-analysed the immunoSEQ multiplex PCR reads in MiXCR, keeping a single row per CDR3 protein. The sample contains about 190,000 distinct CDR3 sequences, around 95% of which appear only once. The sample consisted of CD4+ T cells from PBMCs. The source of these receptors is a human donor with Susac syndrome. The CDR3 runs from the conserved cysteine through the conserved F or W. The order of the fields is V gene, J gene, D gene, clone size, CDR3 DNA, CDR3 protein. D genes are given only for firm matches. Clone size is shown for a subset of rows, as once, few, many or a class of expanded clone.

>TRBV19|TRBJ1-3|-|-
TGTGCCAGTAGTCGTGGAGCGGCTGACGGAAACACCATATATTTT
CASSRGAADGNTIYF
>TRBV12-3/TRBV12-4|TRBJ1-1|-|-
TGTGCCAGCAGTTTGGGACACCGACTTGAAGCTTTCTTT
CASSLGHRLEAFF
>TRBV9|TRBJ1-4|-|-
TGTGCCAGCAGCACCCGGGCTAGTCATGAAAAACTGTTTTTT
CASSTRASHEKLFF
>TRBV30|TRBJ1-5|TRBD1|once
TGTGCCTGGCGGAGACAGGGGCCCTTTCATAGCAATCAGCCCCAGCATTTT
CAWRRQGPFHSNQPQHF
>TRBV7-6|TRBJ1-1|TRBD1|-
TGTGCCAGCAGCTTATCGCCCCCCCGACAGGGGAGGTTACCCACTGAAGCTTTCTTT
CASSLSPPRQGRLPTEAFF
>TRBV20-1|TRBJ2-6|TRBD1|-
TGCAGTGCCCAGGGGCAGGGGGACTCTGGGGCCAACGTCCTGACTTTC
CSAQGQGDSGANVLTF
>TRBV30|TRBJ2-7|-|-
TGTGCCTGGAGTAGAGGCAGGTCGGAACAGTACTTC
CAWSRGRSEQYF
>TRBV21-1|TRBJ2-5|-|-
TGTGCCAGCATCAAAGCGAACAGGGCGGGTACCCAGTACTTC
CASIKANRAGTQYF
>TRBV12-3/TRBV12-4|TRBJ2-3|TRBD2|-
TGTGCCAGCAGTCGGACTAGCGGGGGGGCCCAGGTGCAGTATTTT
CASSRTSGGAQVQYF
>TRBV5-8|TRBJ1-1|-|-
TGTGCCAGCAGCTTGATTTCGACTGAAGCTTTCTTT
CASSLISTEAFF
>TRBV15|TRBJ1-1|-|-
TGTGCCACCAGCAGACGAAGTGACACTGAAGCTTTCTTT
CATSRRSDTEAFF
>TRBV5-1|TRBJ2-5|-|-
TGCGCCAGCAGCTCCTCAGCCGTCACTCCCCAGGAGACCCAGTACTTC
CASSSSAVTPQETQYF
>TRBV6-6|TRBJ2-1|-|once
TGTGCCAGCACGGGCAGATCCTACAATGAGCAGTTCTTC
CASTGRSYNEQFF
>TRBV15|TRBJ2-3|-|-
TGTGCCACCCGCAACAGGGTTAGCACAGATACGCAGTATTTT
CATRNRVSTDTQYF
>TRBV15|TRBJ2-1|-|-
TGTGCCACCAGCAGTTTGGACGGGTACAATGAGCAGTTCTTC
CATSSLDGYNEQFF
>TRBV11-2|TRBJ2-5|-|-
TGTGCCAGCAGCTTAGCGGGGGGCAGCGCGTCGGAGACCCAGTACTTC
CASSLAGGSASETQYF
>TRBV30|TRBJ2-3|-|-
TGTGCCTGGAGGCGGGGTGGGGATACGCAGTATTTT
CAWRRGGDTQYF
>TRBV4-1|TRBJ1-2|-|-
TGCGCCAGCAGCCAAGGGTCTGGGACTTCTCCAGGGGGCTACACCTTC
CASSQGSGTSPGGYTF
>TRBV18|TRBJ2-7|TRBD1|-
TGTGCCAGCTCACCTTCCGGGACAGGGGACTACGAGCAGTACTTC
CASSPSGTGDYEQYF
>TRBV20-1|TRBJ2-1|-|-
TGCAGTGCTAGAGATTACCGGGGGCTACCCTACAATGAGCAGTTCTTC
CSARDYRGLPYNEQFF
>TRBV30|TRBJ2-3|TRBD2|once
TGTGCCGCAGCGGGGGGCACAGATACGCAGTATTTT
CAAAGGTDTQYF
>TRBV3-1|TRBJ1-1|-|once
TGTGCCAGCAGCCCCTCTGGTGAGAACACTGAAGCTTTCTTT
CASSPSGENTEAFF
>TRBV25-1|TRBJ1-6|-|-
TGTGCCAGCAGTGTACAGAATTCACCCCTCCACTTT
CASSVQNSPLHF
>TRBV2|TRBJ1-4|TRBD1|-
TGTGCCAGCAGTGAAGCCTCCAGGGGGGATGAAAAACTGTTTTTT
CASSEASRGDEKLFF
>TRBV20-1|TRBJ1-5|-|-
TGCAGTGCTAGAGATTTGTGGGGTCAGCCCCAGCATTTT
CSARDLWGQPQHF
>TRBV5-4|TRBJ2-3|-|-
TGTGCCAGCAGCTTGGCCGGTGGGCGCGCAGATACGCAGTATTTT
CASSLAGGRADTQYF
>TRBV9|TRBJ2-1|TRBD2|once
TGTGCCAGCAGCGTAGAAGGTAGCGGGGGTTACAATGAGCAGTTCTTC
CASSVEGSGGYNEQFF
>TRBV12-3/TRBV12-4|TRBJ1-6|TRBD1|-
TGTGCCAGCAGTTGGGACAGGGAATCACCCCTCCACTTT
CASSWDRESPLHF
>TRBV6-1|TRBJ2-3|-|-
TGTGCCAGCAGATCCGTCTCGGGACGGACTCTCACAGATACGCAGTATTTT
CASRSVSGRTLTDTQYF
>TRBV29-1|TRBJ2-7|TRBD1|-
TGCAGCTACAGACAGGGAAGCCACGAGCAGTACTTC
CSYRQGSHEQYF
>TRBV7-6|TRBJ2-6|TRBD1|-
TGTGCCAGCAGCTCCCCGGGACAGATTTTGGCCAACGTCCTGACTTTC
CASSSPGQILANVLTF
>TRBV20-1|TRBJ1-6|-|-
TGCAGTGCTAGAGTGTCGGGGATAATCTGGGATTCACCCCTCCACTTT
CSARVSGIIWDSPLHF
>TRBV4-3|TRBJ2-1|TRBD1|-
TGCGCCAGCAGCCAAGAACAGGGGTCGTACAATGAGCAGTTCTTC
CASSQEQGSYNEQFF
>TRBV6-5|TRBJ2-7|TRBD2|once
TGTGCCAGCAGTTATGGCGGGGGGCAGCGAGAGCAGTACTTC
CASSYGGGQREQYF
>TRBV11-2|TRBJ1-1|-|-
TGTGCCAGCAGCTTAGCCGGGGGTGGTATGAACACTGAAGCTTTCTTT
CASSLAGGGMNTEAFF
>TRBV29-1|TRBJ2-3|TRBD1|-
TGCAGCGTTGAAAAGACAGGGGTAGTCACAGATACGCAGTATTTT
CSVEKTGVVTDTQYF
>TRBV12-3/TRBV12-4|TRBJ1-3|-|once
TGTGCCGGGGGATCTGGAAACACCATATATTTT
CAGGSGNTIYF
>TRBV6-6|TRBJ1-6|-|-
TGTGCCAGCAGTTACGGTGCGAATTCACCCCTCCACTTT
CASSYGANSPLHF
>TRBV7-2|TRBJ2-5|-|-
TGTGCCAGCAGCTACCGGACCCAAGAGACCCAGTACTTC
CASSYRTQETQYF
>TRBV20-1|TRBJ2-1|TRBD1|-
TGCAGTGCTATCCGACAGGGGAGTTACAATGAGCAGTTCTTC
CSAIRQGSYNEQFF
>TRBV6-6|TRBJ2-7|-|-
TGTGCCAGCATTCCAGACCGTTCCTACGAGCAGTACTTC
CASIPDRSYEQYF
>TRBV20-1|TRBJ2-7|TRBD1|-
TGCAGTGCTACTGACAGGGTCTTGGGCTACGAGCAGTACTTC
CSATDRVLGYEQYF
>TRBV19|TRBJ2-1|-|-
TGTGCCAGTAGAAATTACGCCTACAATGAGCAGTTCTTC
CASRNYAYNEQFF
>TRBV5-4|TRBJ2-3|-|-
TGTGCCAGCAGCTTTAAAGGGACGCCCACAGATACGCAGTATTTT
CASSFKGTPTDTQYF
>TRBV24-1|TRBJ2-3|TRBD1|-
TGTGCCACCAGTGATACAGGGGGCACAGATACGCAGTATTTT
CATSDTGGTDTQYF
>TRBV9|TRBJ1-1|-|few
TGTGCCAGCAGCGTCCAGCCGACGAACACTGAAGCTTTCTTT
CASSVQPTNTEAFF
>TRBV7-9|TRBJ2-3|-|-
TGTGCCAGCAGCTTAAGGACGACCCGCACAGATACGCAGTATTTT
CASSLRTTRTDTQYF
>TRBV5-1|TRBJ2-7|TRBD1|-
TGCGCCAGCAGCGTAGGACAGGCCTACGAGCAGTACTTC
CASSVGQAYEQYF
>TRBV6-5|TRBJ2-3|TRBD2|-
TGTGCCAGCAGTTACTTCCCTAGCGGGGGAAGCACAGATACGCAGTATTTT
CASSYFPSGGSTDTQYF
>TRBV28|TRBJ1-6|-|-
TGTGCCAGCAGTTCCGTGGACAGCTCCTATAATTCACCCCTCCACTTT
CASSSVDSSYNSPLHF
>TRBV5-1|TRBJ2-2|-|-
TGCGCCAGCAGATCGGGGCCCCACACCGGGGAGCTGTTTTTT
CASRSGPHTGELFF
>TRBV30|TRBJ2-5|-|-
TGTGCCTGGAGTTCCCAATACAGGGCAAAGACCCAGTACTTC
CAWSSQYRAKTQYF
>TRBV18|TRBJ2-7|TRBD1|-
TGTGCCCGCTACAGACAGGGGTTTACCTACGAGCAGTACTTC
CARYRQGFTYEQYF
>TRBV30|TRBJ2-1|-|-
TGTGCCTGGAGTAAGGGGAATGAGCAGTTCTTC
CAWSKGNEQFF